A selection of T cell receptor beta chains follows, all from one sample in a study of T cells in Graves' hyperthyroidism and ophthalmopathy. TCRdb re-called the multiplex PCR reads with MiXCR, one entry per CDR3 protein. Of roughly 350,000 distinct CDR3 sequences listed, 11% to 15% were seen once; the top ten hold roughly 25%. The material sequenced was blood. The source of these receptors is a woman younger than 45 with Graves' hyperthyroidism. Both conserved end residues are part of each CDR3. D genes are given only for firm matches. Clone size is stated in some rows and not others, as once, few, many or a class when expanded.

D gene: NA; V gene: TRBV4-1; J gene: TRBJ1-2; clone size: few; CDR3 DNA: TGCGCCAGCAGCCAACCGCGGGACCAGGGAGAAGTTGGCTATGGCTACACCTTC; CDR3 protein: CASSQPRDQGEVGYGYTF
D gene: NA; V gene: TRBV18; J gene: TRBJ2-7; clone size: few; CDR3 DNA: TGTGCCAGCTCACCGGCAGACCCCTACGAGCAGTACTTC; CDR3 protein: CASSPADPYEQYF
D gene: TRBD2; V gene: TRBV11-2; J gene: TRBJ2-3; clone size: many; CDR3 DNA: TGTGCCAGCAGCCGTAGCGGGAGTAGCACAGATACGCAGTATTTT; CDR3 protein: CASSRSGSSTDTQYF
D gene: NA; V gene: TRBV28; J gene: TRBJ1-4; clone size: many; CDR3 DNA: TGTGCCAGCAGTTTATCTCAAGGGTGGGAAAAACTGTTTTTT; CDR3 protein: CASSLSQGWEKLFF
D gene: NA; V gene: TRBV20-1; J gene: TRBJ1-4; clone size: NA; CDR3 DNA: TGCAGTGCTAGAGATCTCGTGCGAATAGGGGTGGCTGAAAAACTGTTTTTT; CDR3 protein: CSARDLVRIGVAEKLFF
D gene: NA; V gene: TRBV29-1; J gene: TRBJ2-3; clone size: NA; CDR3 DNA: TGCAGCGTGGGACACCTTGATACGCAGTATTTT; CDR3 protein: CSVGHLDTQYF
D gene: TRBD1; V gene: TRBV2; J gene: TRBJ1-1; clone size: many; CDR3 DNA: TGTGCCAGCACGATTGGCGGGCCAGGGGGGACTGAAGCTTTCTTT; CDR3 protein: CASTIGGPGGTEAFF
D gene: NA; V gene: TRBV13; J gene: TRBJ2-1; clone size: many; CDR3 DNA: TGTGCCAGCACCCCGGGGCAGGGGCGGTACAATGAGCAGTTCTTC; CDR3 protein: CASTPGQGRYNEQFF
D gene: TRBD2; V gene: TRBV29-1; J gene: TRBJ2-7; clone size: NA; CDR3 DNA: TGCAGCGTTGTCGGGACTAGCTCCTACGAGCAGTACTTC; CDR3 protein: CSVVGTSSYEQYF
D gene: TRBD2; V gene: TRBV10-3; J gene: TRBJ2-5; clone size: NA; CDR3 DNA: TGTGCCATTGGGGAAAGGACTAGCGGGAGGATTGTAGAGACCCAGTACTTC; CDR3 protein: CAIGERTSGRIVETQYF
D gene: NA; V gene: TRBV6-1; J gene: TRBJ1-3; clone size: NA; CDR3 DNA: TGTGCCACCCGACAGGACTCTGGAAACACCATATATTTT; CDR3 protein: CATRQDSGNTIYF
D gene: NA; V gene: TRBV19; J gene: TRBJ2-3; clone size: few; CDR3 DNA: TGTGCCAGTAGTTTATCGGGCGACAGATCCGGGTCGCACACATCGGATACGCAGTATTTT; CDR3 protein: CASSLSGDRSGSHTSDTQYF
D gene: NA; V gene: TRBV28; J gene: TRBJ2-7; clone size: NA; CDR3 DNA: TGTGCCAGCGGGGTCGCGGACGAGCAGTACTTC; CDR3 protein: CASGVADEQYF
D gene: TRBD1; V gene: TRBV10-3; J gene: TRBJ2-2; clone size: NA; CDR3 DNA: TGTGCCATCAGGGGACAGGGTATCGGGGAGCTGTTTTTT; CDR3 protein: CAIRGQGIGELFF
D gene: NA; V gene: TRBV4-1; J gene: TRBJ2-6; clone size: NA; CDR3 DNA: TGCGCCGAGCGGGCGACTGGGGCCGACGTCCTGACTTTC; CDR3 protein: CAERATGADVLTF
D gene: TRBD2; V gene: TRBV7-6; J gene: TRBJ2-3; clone size: many; CDR3 DNA: TGTGCCAGCAGCATCCAACGAGGGGGACTAGCGGGAGCAGATACGCAGTATTTT; CDR3 protein: CASSIQRGGLAGADTQYF
D gene: TRBD2; V gene: TRBV20-1; J gene: TRBJ2-1; clone size: NA; CDR3 DNA: TGCAGTGCTAGAGAGGGGGAGGGGCCCGCGTTCTTC; CDR3 protein: CSAREGEGPAFF
D gene: TRBD2; V gene: TRBV20-1; J gene: TRBJ2-1; clone size: many; CDR3 DNA: TGCAGTGCCAAGGAGGGGACTAGCGTATACAATGAGCAGTTCTTC; CDR3 protein: CSAKEGTSVYNEQFF
D gene: NA; V gene: TRBV7-2; J gene: TRBJ2-2; clone size: few; CDR3 DNA: TGTGCCAGCAGCTTACGAAGGGGAATCGGGGAGCTGTTTTTT; CDR3 protein: CASSLRRGIGELFF
D gene: NA; V gene: TRBV19; J gene: TRBJ1-5; clone size: few; CDR3 DNA: TGTGCCAGTGAATCTCAGGGAATTGGCAATCAGCCCCAGCATTTT; CDR3 protein: CASESQGIGNQPQHF
D gene: NA; V gene: TRBV19; J gene: TRBJ1-2; clone size: NA; CDR3 DNA: TGTGCCAGTATCCCCCAGGGGCGACCTCTGGACTATGGCTACACCTTC; CDR3 protein: CASIPQGRPLDYGYTF
D gene: TRBD2; V gene: TRBV28; J gene: TRBJ2-1; clone size: many; CDR3 DNA: TGTGCCAGCAGCGTCACACTAGCGAGCTCCTACAATGAGCAGTTCTTC; CDR3 protein: CASSVTLASSYNEQFF
D gene: TRBD2; V gene: TRBV2; J gene: TRBJ2-1; clone size: many; CDR3 DNA: TGTGCCAGCTCCCTAGCGGGAGGTAGGTACAATGAGCAGTTCTTC; CDR3 protein: CASSLAGGRYNEQFF
D gene: NA; V gene: TRBV7-8; J gene: TRBJ1-2; clone size: many; CDR3 DNA: TGTGCCAGCAGCTTAGTGGGTGGTTTTGGCTACACCTTC; CDR3 protein: CASSLVGGFGYTF
D gene: NA; V gene: TRBV7-9; J gene: TRBJ1-3; clone size: NA; CDR3 DNA: TGTGCCAGCAGCTTAGCCTCGGGGCGGCTCTCTGGAAACACCATATATTTT; CDR3 protein: CASSLASGRLSGNTIYF
D gene: TRBD1; V gene: TRBV30; J gene: TRBJ1-6; clone size: NA; CDR3 DNA: TGTGCCTGGACCCCTACGGGCAGGGGGGATTCACCCCTCCACTTT; CDR3 protein: CAWTPTGRGDSPLHF
D gene: TRBD2; V gene: TRBV9; J gene: TRBJ2-1; clone size: NA; CDR3 DNA: TGTGCCAGCGGAACTACTAGCGGGAGAGTCAATGAGCAGTTCTTC; CDR3 protein: CASGTTSGRVNEQFF
D gene: NA; V gene: TRBV6-1; J gene: TRBJ2-1; clone size: NA; CDR3 DNA: TGTGCCAGCAGACGACGGGACTTTGAATACAATGAGCAGTTCTTC; CDR3 protein: CASRRRDFEYNEQFF
D gene: TRBD2; V gene: TRBV12-3/TRBV12-4; J gene: TRBJ2-3; clone size: many; CDR3 DNA: TGTGCCAGCAGCCAAGCGGGAGGCGGGGGTACAGATACGCAGTATTTT; CDR3 protein: CASSQAGGGGTDTQYF
D gene: TRBD2; V gene: TRBV6-1; J gene: TRBJ2-7; clone size: NA; CDR3 DNA: TGTGCCAGCAGTGATGGGGGACTAGCGGACTCCTACGAGCAGTACTTC; CDR3 protein: CASSDGGLADSYEQYF
D gene: NA; V gene: TRBV18; J gene: TRBJ2-5; clone size: NA; CDR3 DNA: TGTGCCAGCTCACCACCGTCCCAAACGGAGACCCAGTACTTC; CDR3 protein: CASSPPSQTETQYF
D gene: NA; V gene: TRBV28; J gene: TRBJ2-4; clone size: few; CDR3 DNA: TGTGCCAGCAGCACCCCGGGCGGCAAAAACATTCAGTACTTC; CDR3 protein: CASSTPGGKNIQYF
D gene: NA; V gene: TRBV9; J gene: TRBJ1-1; clone size: few; CDR3 DNA: TGTGCCAGCAGCGGAAACACGCAGGCGAACACTGAAGCTTTCTTT; CDR3 protein: CASSGNTQANTEAFF
D gene: NA; V gene: TRBV20-1; J gene: TRBJ2-4; clone size: NA; CDR3 DNA: TGCAGTGCTAGCGACTTTTATGAGGGGTCCAAAAACATTCAGTACTTC; CDR3 protein: CSASDFYEGSKNIQYF
D gene: TRBD1; V gene: TRBV28; J gene: TRBJ1-5; clone size: NA; CDR3 DNA: TGTGCCGGCAGTCCTCCGGGACAGTACAATCAGCCCCAGCATTTT; CDR3 protein: CAGSPPGQYNQPQHF
D gene: NA; V gene: TRBV5-1; J gene: TRBJ1-2; clone size: few; CDR3 DNA: TGCGCCAGCAGCTTGGCCCTGCAGGCCGGAGACAATGGCTACACCTTC; CDR3 protein: CASSLALQAGDNGYTF
D gene: TRBD2; V gene: TRBV12-3/TRBV12-4; J gene: TRBJ2-7; clone size: NA; CDR3 DNA: TGTGCCAGCAGCCCCGGGACTAGCGGATCCTACGATCAGTACTTC; CDR3 protein: CASSPGTSGSYDQYF
D gene: NA; V gene: TRBV4-1; J gene: TRBJ1-2; clone size: few; CDR3 DNA: TGCGCCAGCAGCCAAGGGATTGGGCAGGTCATCGGCTACACCTTC; CDR3 protein: CASSQGIGQVIGYTF
D gene: NA; V gene: TRBV28; J gene: TRBJ2-1; clone size: many; CDR3 DNA: TGTGCCAGCAGGATCCCGGGGAGCTCCTACAATGAGCAGTTCTTC; CDR3 protein: CASRIPGSSYNEQFF
D gene: TRBD1; V gene: TRBV4-1; J gene: TRBJ2-7; clone size: NA; CDR3 DNA: TGCGCCAGCAGCCTTACCGGGACAGGGTCCGGCGAGCAGTACTTC; CDR3 protein: CASSLTGTGSGEQYF